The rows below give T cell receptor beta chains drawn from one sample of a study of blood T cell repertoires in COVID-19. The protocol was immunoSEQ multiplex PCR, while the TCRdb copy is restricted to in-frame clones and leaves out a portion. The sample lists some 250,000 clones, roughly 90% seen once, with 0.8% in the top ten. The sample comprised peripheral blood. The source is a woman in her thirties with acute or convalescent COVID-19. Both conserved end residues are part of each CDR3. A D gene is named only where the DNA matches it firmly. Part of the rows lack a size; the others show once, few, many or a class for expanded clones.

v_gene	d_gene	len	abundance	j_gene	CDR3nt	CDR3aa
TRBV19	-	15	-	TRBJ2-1	TGTGCCAGTAGTATGCCAGGCAGCTCCTACAATGAGCAGTTCTTC	CASSMPGSSYNEQFF
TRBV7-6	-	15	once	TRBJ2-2	TGTGCCAGCAGCTTAAAAGAGGTCGGCCCCGGGGAGCTGTTTTTT	CASSLKEVGPGELFF
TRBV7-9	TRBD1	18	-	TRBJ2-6	TGTGCCAGCAGCCCCACGCCAAAGGGGGCTCATGGGGCCAACGTCCTGACTTTC	CASSPTPKGAHGANVLTF
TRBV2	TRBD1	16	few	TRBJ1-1	TGTGCCAGCACCGGCCGGAGGACAGGGGCAGGCACTGAAGCTTTCTTT	CASTGRRTGAGTEAFF
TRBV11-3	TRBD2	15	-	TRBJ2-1	TGTGCCAGCAGCCCTAGCGGGAACGCCTACAATGAGCAGTTCTTC	CASSPSGNAYNEQFF
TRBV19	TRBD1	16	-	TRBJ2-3	TGTGCCAGTAGTACCGGGACAGGGGGCTACACAGATACGCAGTATTTT	CASSTGTGGYTDTQYF
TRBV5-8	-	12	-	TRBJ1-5	TGTGCCAGCAGCTTGGCCGATCAGCCCCAGCATTTT	CASSLADQPQHF
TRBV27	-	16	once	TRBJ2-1	TGTGCCAGCAGTTTTCAATCCGGGAAAGGATACAATGAGCAGTTCTTC	CASSFQSGKGYNEQFF
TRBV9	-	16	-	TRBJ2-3	TGTGCCAGCAGCCCGCGGGGCGGCGGAGGCACAGATACGCAGTATTTT	CASSPRGGGGTDTQYF
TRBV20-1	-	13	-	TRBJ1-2	TGCAGTGCTAGTGAGGCAGATAACTATGGCTACACCTTC	CSASEADNYGYTF
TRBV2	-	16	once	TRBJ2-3	TGTGCCAGCAGTGGACAGACTAGTGGGAGTGGTGATACGCAGTATTTT	CASSGQTSGSGDTQYF
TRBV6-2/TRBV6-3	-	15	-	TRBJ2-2	TGTGCCAGCAGCCGCCCTGGCAAGAACACCGGGGAGCTGTTTTTT	CASSRPGKNTGELFF
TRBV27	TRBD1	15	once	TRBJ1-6	TGTGCCAGCAGTTTACGGGGACAGGTTAATTCACCCCTCCACTTT	CASSLRGQVNSPLHF
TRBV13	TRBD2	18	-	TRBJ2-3	TGTGCCAGCAGCTTAGATGCGACTAGCGGGGACAGCACAGATACGCAGTATTTT	CASSLDATSGDSTDTQYF
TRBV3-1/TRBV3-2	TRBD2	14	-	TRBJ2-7	TGTGCCAGCAGCCAGGGACTAGCGGGAAACGAGCAGTACTTC	CASSQGLAGNEQYF
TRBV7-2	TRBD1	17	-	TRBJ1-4	TGTGCCAGCAGCCCAGGGACAGGGGGTGCAACTAATGAAAAACTGTTTTTT	CASSPGTGGATNEKLFF
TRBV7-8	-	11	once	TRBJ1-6	TGTGCCAGCAGCCCCGGGGAGTCCCTCCACTTT	CASSPGESLHF
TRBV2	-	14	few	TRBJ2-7	TGTGCCAGCATAGGCCTCCGGGACACCTACGAGCAGTACTTC	CASIGLRDTYEQYF
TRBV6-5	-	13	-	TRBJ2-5	TGTGCCAGCACCGGACAGATGGGAGAGACCCAGTACTTC	CASTGQMGETQYF
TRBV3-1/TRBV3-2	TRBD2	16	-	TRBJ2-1	TGTGCCAGCAGCCAAGAGGGGCTAGCGGGATACAATGAGCAGTTCTTC	CASSQEGLAGYNEQFF
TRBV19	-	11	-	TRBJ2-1	TGTGCCAGTAGACTTGACAATGAGCAGTTCTTC	CASRLDNEQFF
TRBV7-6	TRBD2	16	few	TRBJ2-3	TGTGCCAGCAGCTTTTCAGCGGGAGGTAGCACAGATACGCAGTATTTT	CASSFSAGGSTDTQYF
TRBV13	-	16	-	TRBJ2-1	TGTGCCAGCAGCTCCAAGGCCACTAGGTTTTTCAATGAGCAGTTCTTC	CASSSKATRFFNEQFF
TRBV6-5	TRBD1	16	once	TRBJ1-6	TGTGCCAGCAGTTACGGGACAGGCTCCTATAATTCACCCCTCCACTTT	CASSYGTGSYNSPLHF
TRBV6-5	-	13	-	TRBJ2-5	TGTGCCAGCAGTTATGAAGGGGTGGCGACCCAGTACTTC	CASSYEGVATQYF
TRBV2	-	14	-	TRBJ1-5	TGTGCCAGCACTAGGGGTGCGTGGAATCAGCCCCAGCATTTT	CASTRGAWNQPQHF
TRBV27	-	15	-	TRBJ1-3	TGTGCCAGCAGTCCAACAGGGTTGAGCGGAAACACCATATATTTT	CASSPTGLSGNTIYF
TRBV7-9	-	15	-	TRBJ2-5	TGTGCCAGCAGCTTAGACGGCGGAGGGATCGAGACCCAGTACTTC	CASSLDGGGIETQYF
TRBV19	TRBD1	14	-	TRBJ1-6	TGTGCCAGTAGTACCGGGACAGTTAATTCACCCCTCCACTTT	CASSTGTVNSPLHF
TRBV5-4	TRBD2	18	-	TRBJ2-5	TGTGCCAGCAGCTTGCCAGTCCGGAGGGGAGGGCGGGAAGAGACCCAGTACTTC	CASSLPVRRGGREETQYF
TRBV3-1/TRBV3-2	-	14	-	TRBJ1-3	TGTGCCAGCAGCCAAGTTCTCTCTGGAAACACCATATATTTT	CASSQVLSGNTIYF
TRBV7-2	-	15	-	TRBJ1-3	TGTGCCAGCAGCTTGAAGCAGGGGTCTGGAAACACCATATATTTT	CASSLKQGSGNTIYF
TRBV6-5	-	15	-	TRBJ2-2	TGTGCCAGCAGTCCTCCCAGGGGGGTATCCGGGGAGCTGTTTTTT	CASSPPRGVSGELFF
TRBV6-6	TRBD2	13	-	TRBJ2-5	TGTGCCAGCAGAGCGGGATCCCAAGAGACCCAGTACTTC	CASRAGSQETQYF
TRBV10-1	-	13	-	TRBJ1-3	TGCGCCAGCAAGAAAAGCGCTGGAAACACCATATATTTT	CASKKSAGNTIYF
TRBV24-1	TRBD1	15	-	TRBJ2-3	TGTGCCACCAGTGTGGGACAGGGGGCCACAGATACGCAGTATTTT	CATSVGQGATDTQYF
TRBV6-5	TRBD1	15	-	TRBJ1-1	TGTGCCAGCAACCAGGACAGGGGAATGAACACTGAAGCTTTCTTT	CASNQDRGMNTEAFF
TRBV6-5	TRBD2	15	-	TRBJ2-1	TGTGCCAGTAAATGGACTAGCGGGAAGGACAATGAGCAGTTCTTC	CASKWTSGKDNEQFF
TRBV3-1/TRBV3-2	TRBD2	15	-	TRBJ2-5	TGTGCCAGCAGCCCGGGACTAGCGGGGGCTTGGACCCAGTACTTC	CASSPGLAGAWTQYF
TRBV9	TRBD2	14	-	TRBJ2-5	TGTGCCAGCAGCGTATCTAGCGGCCGGGAGACCCAGTACTTC	CASSVSSGRETQYF
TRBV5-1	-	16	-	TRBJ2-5	TGCGCCAGCAGCTTGCGTCAACAGGTTCTAATGAAGACCCAGTACTTC	CASSLRQQVLMKTQYF
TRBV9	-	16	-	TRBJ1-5	TGTGCCAGCAGCCCCGGCGGGGGAAGGCGTAATCAGCCCCAGCATTTT	CASSPGGGRRNQPQHF
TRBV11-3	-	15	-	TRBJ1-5	TGTGCCAGCAGCCCCGGACACGTATTCAATCAGCCCCAGCATTTT	CASSPGHVFNQPQHF
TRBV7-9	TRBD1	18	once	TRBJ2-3	TGTGCCAGCAGCTCCCCAAAAGAAGACAGGGCCCGGCCAGATACGCAGTATTTT	CASSSPKEDRARPDTQYF
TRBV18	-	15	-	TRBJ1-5	TGTGCCAGCTCCGAGTCGGTAAATGGCAATCAGCCCCAGCATTTT	CASSESVNGNQPQHF
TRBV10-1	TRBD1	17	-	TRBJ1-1	TGCGCCAGCACTCTTAGGGAACAGGGGGCGCTTTTCCCTGAAGCTTTCTTT	CASTLREQGALFPEAFF
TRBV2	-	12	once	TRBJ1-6	TGTGCCAGCAGTGCAAACAGTTCACCCCTCCACTTT	CASSANSSPLHF
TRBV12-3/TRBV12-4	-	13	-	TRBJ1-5	TGTGCCAGCAGTTTAGCCGGGGGAGGGCCCCAGCATTTT	CASSLAGGGPQHF
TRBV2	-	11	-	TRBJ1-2	TGTGCCAGCAGTGCTATGAGTGGCTACACCTTC	CASSAMSGYTF
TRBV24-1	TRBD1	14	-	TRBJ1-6	TGTGCCACCAGTGACAGGGGGCATAATTCACCCCTCCACTTT	CATSDRGHNSPLHF
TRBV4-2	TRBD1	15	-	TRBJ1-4	TGTGCCAGCAGCCGAACAGGGGGCTATAATGAAAAACTGTTTTTT	CASSRTGGYNEKLFF
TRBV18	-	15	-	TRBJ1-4	TGTGCCAGCTCACCTAATGGACTGGTTAATGAAAAACTGTTTTTT	CASSPNGLVNEKLFF